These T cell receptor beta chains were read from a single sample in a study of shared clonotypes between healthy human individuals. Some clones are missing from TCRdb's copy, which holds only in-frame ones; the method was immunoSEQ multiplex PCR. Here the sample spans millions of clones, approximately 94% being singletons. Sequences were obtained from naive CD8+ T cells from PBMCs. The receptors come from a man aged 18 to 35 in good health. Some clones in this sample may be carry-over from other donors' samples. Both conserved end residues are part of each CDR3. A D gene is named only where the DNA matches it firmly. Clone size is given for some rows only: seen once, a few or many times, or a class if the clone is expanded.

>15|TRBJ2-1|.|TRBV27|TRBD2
CASSFGTSGYNEQFF
TGTGCCAGCAGCTTCGGGACTAGCGGATACAATGAGCAGTTCTTC
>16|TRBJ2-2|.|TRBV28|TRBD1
CASRPSTGGVTGELFF
TGTGCCAGCAGACCCTCGACAGGGGGCGTCACCGGGGAGCTGTTTTTT
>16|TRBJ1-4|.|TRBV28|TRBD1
CASSPNPTGSNEKLFF
TGTGCCAGCAGCCCCAACCCGACAGGGTCAAATGAAAAACTGTTTTTT
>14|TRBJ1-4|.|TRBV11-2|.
CASSLGGPNEKLFF
TGTGCCAGCAGCTTAGGGGGCCCTAATGAAAAACTGTTTTTT
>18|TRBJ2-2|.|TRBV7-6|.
CASSWNQGAHLNTGELFF
TGTGCCAGCAGCTGGAATCAAGGGGCCCACCTAAACACCGGGGAGCTGTTTTTT
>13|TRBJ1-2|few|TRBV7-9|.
CASSLAGGVGYTF
TGTGCCAGCAGCTTAGCGGGGGGAGTGGGCTACACCTTC
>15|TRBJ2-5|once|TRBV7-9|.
CASRARTGNQETQYF
TGTGCCAGCAGGGCCCGGACGGGCAACCAAGAGACCCAGTACTTC
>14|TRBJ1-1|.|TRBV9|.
CASSVGGRGTEAFF
TGTGCCAGCAGCGTTGGGGGGCGCGGCACTGAAGCTTTCTTT
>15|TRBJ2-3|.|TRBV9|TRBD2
CASSGRTSSTDTQYF
TGTGCCAGCAGCGGACGGACTAGCAGCACAGATACGCAGTATTTT
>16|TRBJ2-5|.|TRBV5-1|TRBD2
CASHPQSGTAQETQYF
TGCGCCAGCCACCCGCAGAGCGGGACTGCCCAAGAGACCCAGTACTTC
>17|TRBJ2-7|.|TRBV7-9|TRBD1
CASSWGRGGQGSYEQYF
TGTGCCAGCAGCTGGGGCCGTGGTGGACAGGGGTCCTACGAGCAGTACTTC
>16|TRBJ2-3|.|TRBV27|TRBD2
CASSLVASGSTDTQYF
TGTGCCAGCAGTTTAGTCGCTAGCGGGAGCACAGATACGCAGTATTTT
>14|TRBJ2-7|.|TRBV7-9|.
CASSDPVKLIEQYF
TGTGCCAGCAGCGACCCCGTGAAGTTAATCGAGCAGTACTTC
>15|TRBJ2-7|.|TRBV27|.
CASSPRGTSSYEQYF
TGTGCCAGCAGCCCTCGGGGCACCAGCTCCTACGAGCAGTACTTC
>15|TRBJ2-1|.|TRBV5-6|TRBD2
CASSLGTSGYNEQFF
TGTGCCAGCAGCTTGGGGACTAGCGGTTACAATGAGCAGTTCTTC
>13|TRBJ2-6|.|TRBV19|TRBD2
CASSPSGRPFLTF
TGTGCCAGTAGTCCTAGCGGGAGACCCTTCCTGACTTTC
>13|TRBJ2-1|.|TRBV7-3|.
CASSLGSNNEQFF
TGTGCCAGCAGCTTAGGAAGTAACAATGAGCAGTTCTTC
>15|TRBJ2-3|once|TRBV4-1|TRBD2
CASSQREGVMDTQYF
TGCGCCAGCAGCCAAAGGGAGGGAGTCATGGATACGCAGTATTTT
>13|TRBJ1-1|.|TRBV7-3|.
CASSLWVRTEAFF
TGTGCCAGCAGCTTATGGGTTAGAACTGAAGCTTTCTTT
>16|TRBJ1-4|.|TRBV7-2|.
CASSETGWYTNEKLFF
TGTGCCAGCAGCGAAACAGGGTGGTATACTAATGAAAAACTGTTTTTT
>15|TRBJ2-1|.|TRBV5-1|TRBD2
CASSLWAGGYNEQFF
TGCGCCAGCAGCTTATGGGCGGGAGGCTACAATGAGCAGTTCTTC
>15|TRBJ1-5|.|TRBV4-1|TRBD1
CASSLTGGANQPQHF
TGCGCCAGCAGCCTGACAGGGGGCGCGAATCAGCCCCAGCATTTT
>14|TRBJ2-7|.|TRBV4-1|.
CASSQAGGSYEQYF
TGCGCCAGCAGCCAAGCTGGAGGCTCTTACGAGCAGTACTTC
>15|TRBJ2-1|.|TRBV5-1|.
CASSRGARSYNEQFF
TGCGCCAGCAGCCGGGGGGCCCGCTCCTACAATGAGCAGTTCTTC
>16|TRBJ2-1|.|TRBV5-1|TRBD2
CASSLPLAGDYNEQFF
TGCGCCAGCAGCTTACCATTAGCGGGGGACTACAATGAGCAGTTCTTC
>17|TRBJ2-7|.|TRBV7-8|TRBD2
CASSQLGLAPSPYEQYF
TGTGCCAGCAGCCAACTGGGACTAGCGCCGTCACCCTACGAGCAGTACTTC
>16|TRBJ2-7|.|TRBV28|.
CASSSPKESLAGKQYF
TGTGCCAGCAGCTCACCGAAAGAATCTCTCGCGGGGAAGCAGTACTTC
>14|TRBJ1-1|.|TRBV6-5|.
CASSQRSPGDAAFF
TGTGCCAGCAGTCAGCGGTCTCCAGGGGACGCGGCTTTCTTT
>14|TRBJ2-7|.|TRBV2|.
CASSEIGDSYEQYF
TGTGCCAGCAGTGAAATCGGGGATTCCTACGAGCAGTACTTC
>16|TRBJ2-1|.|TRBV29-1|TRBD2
CSVERPTSGVYNEQFF
TGCAGCGTTGAACGCCCGACTAGCGGGGTATACAATGAGCAGTTCTTC
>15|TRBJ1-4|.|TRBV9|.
CASSVAGATNEKLFF
TGTGCCAGCAGCGTAGCGGGAGCAACTAATGAAAAACTGTTTTTT
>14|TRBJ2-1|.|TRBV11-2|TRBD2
CASSLELAGPEQFF
TGTGCCAGCAGCTTAGAACTAGCGGGTCCTGAGCAGTTCTTC
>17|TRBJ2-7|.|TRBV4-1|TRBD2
CASSQDPQREGLYEQYF
TGCGCCAGCAGCCAAGATCCCCAGCGGGAGGGCCTCTACGAGCAGTACTTC
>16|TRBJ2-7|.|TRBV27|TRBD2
CASSPRTSGTAYEQYF
TGTGCCAGCAGTCCCCGGACTAGCGGAACCGCCTACGAGCAGTACTTC
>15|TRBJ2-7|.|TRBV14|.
CASSQLPGGSYEQYF
TGTGCCAGCAGCCAACTTCCAGGGGGGTCTTACGAGCAGTACTTC
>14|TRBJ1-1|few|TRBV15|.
CATSDKVGGTEAFF
TGTGCCACCAGCGACAAGGTGGGGGGGACTGAAGCTTTCTTT
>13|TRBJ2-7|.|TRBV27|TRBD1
CASRTTGAYEQYF
TGTGCCAGCAGGACGACAGGGGCCTACGAGCAGTACTTC
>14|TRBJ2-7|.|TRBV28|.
CASSFGHYPYEQYF
TGTGCCAGCAGTTTTGGACATTATCCCTACGAGCAGTACTTC
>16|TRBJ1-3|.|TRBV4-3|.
CASSQEHSPNQDTIYF
TGCGCCAGCAGCCAAGAACACAGCCCTAATCAAGACACCATATATTTT
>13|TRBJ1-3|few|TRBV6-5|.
CASSTSSGNTIYF
TGTGCCAGCAGTACCTCGTCTGGAAACACCATATATTTT
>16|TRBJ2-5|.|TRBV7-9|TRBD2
CASIDGIAGDAETQYF
TGTGCCAGCATTGATGGGATAGCGGGAGACGCCGAGACCCAGTACTTC
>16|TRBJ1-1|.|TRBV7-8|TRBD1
CASSQNRGVGNTEAFF
TGTGCCAGCAGCCAAAACAGGGGAGTGGGGAACACTGAAGCTTTCTTT
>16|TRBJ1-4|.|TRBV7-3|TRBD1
CASSLTRRGYNEKLFF
TGTGCCAGCAGCTTAACACGCAGGGGGTATAATGAAAAACTGTTTTTT
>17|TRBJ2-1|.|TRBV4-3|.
CASSQDPGSPLYNEQFF
TGCGCCAGCAGCCAAGATCCCGGGTCCCCATTATACAATGAGCAGTTCTTC
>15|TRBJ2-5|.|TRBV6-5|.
CASSPIGGVGKTQYF
TGTGCCAGCAGCCCTATCGGGGGTGTTGGTAAGACCCAGTACTTC
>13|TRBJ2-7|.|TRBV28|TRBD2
CASSGLADYEQYF
TGTGCCAGCAGTGGACTAGCAGACTACGAGCAGTACTTC
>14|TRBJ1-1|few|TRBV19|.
CASSFSVGGTEAFF
TGTGCCAGTAGTTTCTCCGTCGGGGGCACTGAAGCTTTCTTT
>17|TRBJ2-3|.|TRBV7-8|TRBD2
CASSLPGLAGHTDTQYF
TGTGCCAGCAGCTTACCGGGACTAGCGGGCCACACAGATACGCAGTATTTT
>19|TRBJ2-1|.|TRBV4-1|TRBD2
CASSHPGTSGLSSYNEQFF
TGCGCCAGCAGCCACCCCGGGACTAGCGGGCTTAGCTCCTACAATGAGCAGTTCTTC
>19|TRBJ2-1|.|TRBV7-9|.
CASSLRAGRISGSYNEQFF
TGTGCCAGCAGCTTACGAGCAGGAAGAATTAGCGGATCTTACAATGAGCAGTTCTTC
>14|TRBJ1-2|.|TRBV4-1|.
CASSQTGGHAGYTF
TGCGCCAGCAGCCAGACCGGGGGGCACGCTGGCTACACCTTC
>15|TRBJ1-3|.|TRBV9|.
CASSLQGNSGNTIYF
TGTGCCAGCAGCCTCCAGGGCAACTCTGGAAACACCATATATTTT
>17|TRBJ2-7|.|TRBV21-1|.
CASSTNWLGRGTYEQYF
TGTGCCAGCAGCACGAATTGGTTGGGCAGAGGGACCTACGAGCAGTACTTC
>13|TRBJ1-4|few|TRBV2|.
CASWRRGDEKLFF
TGTGCCAGTTGGAGGCGCGGGGATGAAAAACTGTTTTTT
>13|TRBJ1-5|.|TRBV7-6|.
CASSEGWGQPQHF
TGTGCCAGCAGCGAGGGGTGGGGACAGCCCCAGCATTTT
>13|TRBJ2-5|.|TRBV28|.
CASRNRAQETQYF
TGTGCCAGCAGAAACAGGGCCCAAGAGACCCAGTACTTC
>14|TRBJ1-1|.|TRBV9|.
CASSVTPVGTEAFF
TGTGCCAGCAGCGTTACCCCGGTGGGCACTGAAGCTTTCTTT
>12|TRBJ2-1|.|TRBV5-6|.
CASSSGGREQFF
TGTGCCAGCAGCTCAGGAGGTCGCGAGCAGTTCTTC